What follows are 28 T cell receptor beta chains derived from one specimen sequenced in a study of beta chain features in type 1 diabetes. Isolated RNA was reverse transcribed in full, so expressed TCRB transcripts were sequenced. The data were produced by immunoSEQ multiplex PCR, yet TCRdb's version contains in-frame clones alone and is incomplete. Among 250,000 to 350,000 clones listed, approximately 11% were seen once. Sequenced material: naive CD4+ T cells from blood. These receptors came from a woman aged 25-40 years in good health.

The CDR3: CASSVGGGETYEQYF. The CDR3 DNA follows: TGTGCCAGCAGCGTAGGAGGGGGAGAGACCTACGAGCAGTACTTC. V usage is TRBV9 and J usage is TRBJ2-7; D is possibly TRBD1 (6 bases). The CDR3 has 15 residues. Germline lookup yields CDR1 SGDLS and CDR2 YYNGEE. The V end lost 0 bases, the J end lost 2 bases, and 12 bases lay between the germline ends. The whole variable domain, remainder taken from reference TRBV9 and TRBJ2-7, is DSGVTQTPKHLITATGQRVTLRCSPRSGDLSVYWYQQSLDQGLQFLIQYYNGEERAKGNILERFSAQQFPDLHSELNLSSLELGDSALYFCASSVGGGETYEQYFGPGTRLTVT.

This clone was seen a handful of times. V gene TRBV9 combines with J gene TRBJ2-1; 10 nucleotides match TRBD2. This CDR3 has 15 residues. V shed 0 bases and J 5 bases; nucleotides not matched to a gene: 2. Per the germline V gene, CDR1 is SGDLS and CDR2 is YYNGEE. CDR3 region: CASSVEGLANNEQFF. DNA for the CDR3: TGTGCCAGCAGCGTAGAGGGACTAGCGAACAATGAGCAGTTCTTC.

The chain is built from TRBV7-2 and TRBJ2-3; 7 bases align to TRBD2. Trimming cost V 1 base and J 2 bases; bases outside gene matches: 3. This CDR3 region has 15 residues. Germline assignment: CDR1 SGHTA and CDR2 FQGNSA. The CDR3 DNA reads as TGTGCCAGCAGCTTAGAAGCGGGGAACACAGATACGCAGTATTTT. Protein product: CASSLEAGNTDTQYF.

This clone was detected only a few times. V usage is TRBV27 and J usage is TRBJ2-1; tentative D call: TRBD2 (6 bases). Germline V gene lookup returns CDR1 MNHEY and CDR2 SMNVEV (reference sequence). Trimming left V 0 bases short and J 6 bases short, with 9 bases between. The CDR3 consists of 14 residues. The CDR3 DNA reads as TGTGCCAGCAGTTTATCACCTAGCGCCAATGAGCAGTTCTTC. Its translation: CASSLSPSANEQFF.

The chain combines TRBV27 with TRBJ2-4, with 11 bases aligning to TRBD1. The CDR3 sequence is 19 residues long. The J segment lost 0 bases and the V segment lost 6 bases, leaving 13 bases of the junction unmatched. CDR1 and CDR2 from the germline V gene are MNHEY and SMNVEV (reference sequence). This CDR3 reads CASRPLTGTGGLAKNIQYF. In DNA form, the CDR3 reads TGTGCCAGCAGACCATTAACCGGGACAGGGGGTCTAGCCAAAAACATTCAGTACTTC.

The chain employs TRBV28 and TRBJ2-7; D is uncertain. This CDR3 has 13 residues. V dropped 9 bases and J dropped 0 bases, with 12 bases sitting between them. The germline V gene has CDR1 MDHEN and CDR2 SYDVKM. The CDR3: CASSPWSSYEQYF. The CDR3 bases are TGTGCCAGTAGCCCCTGGAGCTCCTACGAGCAGTACTTC.

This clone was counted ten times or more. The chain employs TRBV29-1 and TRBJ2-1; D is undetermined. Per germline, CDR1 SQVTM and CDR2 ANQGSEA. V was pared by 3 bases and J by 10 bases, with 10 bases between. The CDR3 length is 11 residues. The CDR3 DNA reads TGCAGCGTTGAGCGTAGTCGGGAGCAGTTCTTC. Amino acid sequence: CSVERSREQFF.

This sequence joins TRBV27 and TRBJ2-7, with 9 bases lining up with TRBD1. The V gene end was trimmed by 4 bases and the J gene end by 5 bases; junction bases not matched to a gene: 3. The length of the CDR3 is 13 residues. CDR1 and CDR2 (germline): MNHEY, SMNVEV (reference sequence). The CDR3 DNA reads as TGTGCCAGCAGTTCCGGGACAGGGCACGAGCAGTACTTC. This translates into CASSSGTGHEQYF.

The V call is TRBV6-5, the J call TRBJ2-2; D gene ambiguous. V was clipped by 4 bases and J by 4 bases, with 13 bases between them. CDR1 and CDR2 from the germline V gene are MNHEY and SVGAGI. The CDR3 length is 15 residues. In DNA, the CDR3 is TGTGCCAGCAGTTCCCTGGGCACGACCACCGGGGAGCTGTTTTTT. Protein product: CASSSLGTTTGELFF.

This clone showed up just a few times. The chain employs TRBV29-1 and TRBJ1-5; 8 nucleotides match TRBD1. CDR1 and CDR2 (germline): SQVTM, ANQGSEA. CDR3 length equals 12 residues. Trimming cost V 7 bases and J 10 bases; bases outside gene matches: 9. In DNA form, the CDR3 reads TGCAGCGCCATCCAACAGGGGGAACCCCAGCATTTT. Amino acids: CSAIQQGEPQHF.

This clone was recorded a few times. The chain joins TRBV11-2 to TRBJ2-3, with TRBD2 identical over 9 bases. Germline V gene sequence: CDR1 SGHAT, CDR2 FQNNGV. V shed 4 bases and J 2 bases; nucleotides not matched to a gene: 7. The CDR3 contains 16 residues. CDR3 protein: CASSSPTSGNTDTQYF. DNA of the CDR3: TGTGCCAGCAGCTCCCCGACTAGCGGAAACACAGATACGCAGTATTTT.

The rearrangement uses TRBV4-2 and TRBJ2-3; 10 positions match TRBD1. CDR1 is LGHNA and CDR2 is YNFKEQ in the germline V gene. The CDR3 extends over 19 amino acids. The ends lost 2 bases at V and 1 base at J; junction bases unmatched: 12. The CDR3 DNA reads TGTGCCAGCAGCCAACCGGACAGGGGGGGGAGAACGGGCACAGATACGCAGTATTTT. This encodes CASSQPDRGGRTGTDTQYF.

CDR3 sequence reads: CAWSSGTSGSMTTGELFF. The CDR3 nucleotides are TGTGCCTGGAGTTCCGGGACTAGCGGGAGTATGACCACCGGGGAGCTGTTTTTT. V is TRBV30 and J is TRBJ2-2; TRBD2 matches 14 bases. CDR1 and CDR2 (germline): GTSNPN, SVGIG (reference sequence). The V gene end was trimmed by 2 bases and the J gene end by 4 bases; junction bases not matched to a gene: 9. The CDR3 covers 18 residues.

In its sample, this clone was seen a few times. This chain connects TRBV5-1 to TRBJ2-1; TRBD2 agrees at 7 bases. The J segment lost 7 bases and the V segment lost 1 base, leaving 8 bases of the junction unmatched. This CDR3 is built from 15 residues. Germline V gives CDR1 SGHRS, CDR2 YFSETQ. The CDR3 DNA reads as TGCGCCAGCAGCTTGATGGGGGAGGGCCAAAATGAGCAGTTCTTC. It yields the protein CASSLMGEGQNEQFF.

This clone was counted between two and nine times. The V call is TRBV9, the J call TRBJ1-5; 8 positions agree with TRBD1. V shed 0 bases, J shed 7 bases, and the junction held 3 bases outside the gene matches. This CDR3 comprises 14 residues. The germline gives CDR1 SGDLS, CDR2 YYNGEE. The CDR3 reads CASSVGDRSQPQHF. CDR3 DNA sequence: TGTGCCAGCAGCGTAGGGGACAGGAGCCAGCCCCAGCATTTT.

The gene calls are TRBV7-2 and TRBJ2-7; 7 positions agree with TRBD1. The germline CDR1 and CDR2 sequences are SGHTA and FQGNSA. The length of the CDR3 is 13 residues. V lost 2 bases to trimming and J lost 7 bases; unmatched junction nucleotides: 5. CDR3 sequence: CASSLPYRGEQYF. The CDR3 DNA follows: TGTGCCAGCAGCTTACCTTACAGGGGAGAGCAGTACTTC.

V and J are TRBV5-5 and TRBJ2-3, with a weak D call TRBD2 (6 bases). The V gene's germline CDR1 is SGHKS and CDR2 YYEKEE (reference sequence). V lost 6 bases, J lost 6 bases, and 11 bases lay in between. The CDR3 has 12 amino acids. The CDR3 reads CASTPLADTQYF. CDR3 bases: TGTGCCAGCACTCCCCTAGCGGATACGCAGTATTTT.

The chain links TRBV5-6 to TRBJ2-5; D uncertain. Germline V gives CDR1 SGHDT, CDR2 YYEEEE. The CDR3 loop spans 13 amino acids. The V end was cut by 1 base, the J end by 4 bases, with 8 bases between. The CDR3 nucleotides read TGTGCCAGCAGCTTGAGCGCCGGAGAGACCCAGTACTTC. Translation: CASSLSAGETQYF.

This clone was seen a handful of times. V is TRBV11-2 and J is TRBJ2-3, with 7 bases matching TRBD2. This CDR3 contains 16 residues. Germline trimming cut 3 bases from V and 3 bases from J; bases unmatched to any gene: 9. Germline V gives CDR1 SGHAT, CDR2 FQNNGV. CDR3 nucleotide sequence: TGTGCCAGCAGCTTCGGGGGGACGGGAGGAACAGATACGCAGTATTTT. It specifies CASSFGGTGGTDTQYF.

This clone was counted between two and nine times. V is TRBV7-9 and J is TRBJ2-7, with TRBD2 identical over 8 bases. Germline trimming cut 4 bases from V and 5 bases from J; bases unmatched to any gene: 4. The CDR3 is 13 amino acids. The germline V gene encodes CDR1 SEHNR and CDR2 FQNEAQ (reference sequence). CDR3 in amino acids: CASSYSGNDEQYF. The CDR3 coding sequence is TGTGCCAGCAGCTATAGCGGGAACGACGAGCAGTACTTC. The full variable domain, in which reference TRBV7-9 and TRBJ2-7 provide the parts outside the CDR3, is DTGVSQNPRHKITKRGQNVTFRCDPISEHNRLYWYRQTLGQGPEFLTYFQNEAQLEKSRLLSDRFSAERPKGSFSTLEIQRTEQGDSAMYLCASSYSGNDEQYFGPGTRLTVT.

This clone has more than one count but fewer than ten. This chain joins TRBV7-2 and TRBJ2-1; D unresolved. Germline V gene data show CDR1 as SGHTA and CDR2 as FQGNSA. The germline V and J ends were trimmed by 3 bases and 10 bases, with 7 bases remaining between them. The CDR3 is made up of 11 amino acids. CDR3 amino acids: CASSFRSEQFF. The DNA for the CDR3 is TGTGCCAGCAGCTTCCGGTCGGAGCAGTTCTTC. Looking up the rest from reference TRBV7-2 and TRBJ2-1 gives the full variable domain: GAGVSQSPSNKVTEKGKDVELRCDPISGHTALYWYRQSLGQGLEFLIYFQGNSAPDKSGLPSDRFSAERTGGSVSTLTIQRTQQEDSAVYLCASSFRSEQFFGPGTRLTVL.

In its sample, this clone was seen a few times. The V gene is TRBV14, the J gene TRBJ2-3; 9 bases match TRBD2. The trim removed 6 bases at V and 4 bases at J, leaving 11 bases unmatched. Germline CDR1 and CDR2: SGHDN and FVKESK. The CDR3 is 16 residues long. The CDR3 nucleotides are TGTGCCAGCAGTCGCCTACTAGCGGGCGGATCAGATACGCAGTATTTT. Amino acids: CASSRLLAGGSDTQYF.

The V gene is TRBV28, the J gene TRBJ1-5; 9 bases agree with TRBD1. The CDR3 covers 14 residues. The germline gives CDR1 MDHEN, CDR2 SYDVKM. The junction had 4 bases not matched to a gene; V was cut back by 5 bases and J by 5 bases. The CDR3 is CASSRDRVYQPQHF. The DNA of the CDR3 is TGTGCCAGCAGTAGGGACAGGGTGTATCAGCCCCAGCATTTT.

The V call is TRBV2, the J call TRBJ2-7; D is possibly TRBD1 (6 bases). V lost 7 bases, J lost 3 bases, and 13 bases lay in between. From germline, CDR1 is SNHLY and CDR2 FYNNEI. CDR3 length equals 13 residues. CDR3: CASNAGDIYEQYF. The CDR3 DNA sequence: TGTGCCAGCAACGCAGGGGACATCTACGAGCAGTACTTC.

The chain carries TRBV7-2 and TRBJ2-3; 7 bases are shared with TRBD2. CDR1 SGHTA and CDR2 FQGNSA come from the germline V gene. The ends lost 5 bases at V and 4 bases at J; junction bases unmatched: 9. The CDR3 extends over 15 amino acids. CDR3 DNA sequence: TGTGCCAGCAGCCCCCTAGCGGAGGTGGCAGATACGCAGTATTTT. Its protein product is CASSPLAEVADTQYF.

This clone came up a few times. This chain's CDR3 is CAISEGLLGGETQYF. DNA for the CDR3: TGTGCCATCAGTGAGGGACTTTTGGGGGGAGAGACCCAGTACTTC. The V call is TRBV10-3, the J call TRBJ2-5; TRBD2 might be the D (6 bases). The length of the CDR3 is 15 residues. Trimming cost V 2 bases and J 4 bases, with 14 bases left between them. Germline CDR1 reads ENHRY; CDR2 reads SYGVKD.

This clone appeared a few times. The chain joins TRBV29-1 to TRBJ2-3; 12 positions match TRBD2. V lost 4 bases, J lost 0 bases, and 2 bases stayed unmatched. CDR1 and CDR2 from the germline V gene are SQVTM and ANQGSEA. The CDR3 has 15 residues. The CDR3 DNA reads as TGCAGCGTTGGGACTAGCGGGATTAGCACAGATACGCAGTATTTT. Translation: CSVGTSGISTDTQYF.

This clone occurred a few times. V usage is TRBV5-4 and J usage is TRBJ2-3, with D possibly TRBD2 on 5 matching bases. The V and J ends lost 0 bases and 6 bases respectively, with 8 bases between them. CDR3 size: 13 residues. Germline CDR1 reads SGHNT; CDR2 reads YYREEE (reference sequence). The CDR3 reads CASSLVSADTQYF. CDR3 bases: TGTGCCAGCAGCTTGGTTAGCGCGGATACGCAGTATTTT.